The 31 T cell receptor beta chains below come from one sample, sequenced in a study of regulatory T cells in long-lasting Graves disease. The time point denotes: persistent/refractory GD, antithyroid drugs over 5 years with positive TRAb. Scientists built the TCR library using RNA that was extracted from PBMCs. The authors built TCR beta libraries using iRepertoire HTBI primers and Arm-PCR of CDR3 regions. One entry per CDR3 protein results from TCRdb running MiXCR on the multiplex PCR reads. The sample lists over 250,000 distinct CDR3 sequences, 22% seen once, with more than 50% in the top ten. Sample: peripheral blood mononuclear cells (PBMCs), taken when the disease was refractory, from a patient treated with antithyroid drugs. The source is a female donor with Graves disease.

The table lists this clonotype with many counts. The CDR3 bases are TGCAGTGCTAGAGATCTCATTGGACAGACTAGCAGCCCTTACGAGCAGTACTTC. Amino acid sequence: CSARDLIGQTSSPYEQYF. The chain couples TRBV20-1 to TRBJ2-7, with a possible D match to TRBD2 (7 bases). Trimming took off 0 bases at V and 4 bases at J, with 25 bases between the two ends. The germline V gene encodes CDR1 DFQATT and CDR2 SNEGSKA (reference sequence). There are 18 residues in the CDR3.

The genes are TRBV20-1 and TRBJ2-1; 10 bases agree with TRBD2. Germline V lookup: CDR1 DFQATT, CDR2 SNEGSKA (reference sequence). The CDR3 is 14 residues long. V lost 0 bases and J lost 4; bases outside the gene matches: 0. CDR3 amino acids: CSAREAGGYNEQFF. CDR3 in DNA: TGCAGTGCTAGAGAAGCGGGGGGGTACAATGAGCAGTTCTTC.

This clonotype was seen at least ten times. J is TRBJ2-5 and V is TRBV3-1; TRBD1 agrees at 7 bases. Germline CDR1 is LGHDT and CDR2 is YNNKEL (reference sequence). The V and J ends lost 3 bases and 5 bases, in that order; junction bases with no gene match: 6. This CDR3 is built from 14 residues. CDR3 DNA sequence: TGTGCCAGCAGCCACGGACAGGCCAGGGAGACCCAGTACTTC. It translates to CASSHGQARETQYF.

The chain carries TRBV29-1 and TRBJ2-4; TRBD1 might be the D (6 bases). Per germline, CDR1 SQVTM and CDR2 ANQGSEA. Trimming left V 6 bases short and J 9 bases short, with 15 bases between. This CDR3 spans 12 amino acids. CDR3 loop: CSVVRVGGIQYF. Written as DNA, the CDR3 is TGCAGCGTCGTCAGGGTAGGGGGCATTCAGTACTTC.

This clonotype was detected a few times. An end of the junction differs from the germline gene, which may be a read error. The chain carries TRBV9 and TRBJ2-7; either TRBD1 or TRBD2 may supply D (5 bases each). This CDR3 spans 15 amino acids. Germline loops: CDR1 SGDLS, CDR2 YYNGEE. The chain's CDR3 is CASSLRPGSSYEQYF. The CDR3 nucleotides are TGCGCCAGCAGCTTGCGGCCAGGGAGCTCCTACGAGCAGTACTTC.

The table lists this clonotype with many counts. Here the CDR3 DNA reads TGTGCCAGCAGTTTCGCGGGACAGGGGGACTTCGAGCAGTACTTC. This translates into CASSFAGQGDFEQYF. This chain joins TRBV28 and TRBJ2-7, with 11 nucleotides matching TRBD1. The length of the CDR3 is 15 residues. Germline V lookup: CDR1 MDHEN, CDR2 SYDVKM. Unmatched junction bases numbered 7, after V lost 3 bases and J lost 6 bases. The full variable domain, completed using reference TRBV28 and TRBJ2-7, is DVKVTQSSRYLVKRTGEKVFLECVQDMDHENMFWYRQDPGLGLRLIYFSYDVKMKEKGDIPEGYSVSREKKERFSLILESASTNQTSMYLCASSFAGQGDFEQYFGPGTRLTVT.

This clonotype has more than one count but fewer than ten. This chain links TRBV3-1 with TRBJ2-7; D possibly corresponds to TRBD2 (6 bases). Trimming shortened V by 0 bases and J by 9 bases, and 24 bases separated the two germline ends. Germline CDR1 is LGHDT and CDR2 is YNNKEL (reference sequence). The CDR3 runs 17 residues. CDR3 coding DNA: TGTGCCAGCAGCCAAGATCGCGGAGTGGCGGGACTTACGCGGCAGTACTTC. Its translation: CASSQDRGVAGLTRQYF.

The chain carries TRBV30 and TRBJ2-6; D not certain. V dropped 7 bases and J dropped 1 base, with 11 bases sitting between them. The CDR3 has 14 amino acids. Germline-derived CDR1 and CDR2 are GTSNPN and SVGIG (reference sequence). This CDR3 reads CALAGLSGANVLTF. Here the CDR3 DNA reads TGTGCCTTGGCCGGGCTGTCTGGGGCCAACGTCCTGACTTTC.

This clonotype occurred many times. The rearrangement joins TRBV12-3 or TRBV12-4 to TRBJ2-5; 9 bases are shared with TRBD1. This CDR3 is built from 15 residues. J gave up 2 bases and V 4 bases, and 5 bases lay outside the gene matches. As DNA, the CDR3 is TGTGCCAGCAGTTCTCGACAGGGGGATCAAGAGACCCAGTACTTC. It encodes CASSSRQGDQETQYF.

This clonotype was seen a handful of times. The chain employs TRBV2 and TRBJ2-2, with D uncertain. This CDR3 is built from 15 residues. CDR1 and CDR2 (germline): SNHLY, FYNNEI. Trimming removed 3 bases from V and 0 bases from J, with 8 bases in between. The CDR3 DNA sequence: TGTGCCAGCAGTGAGAGAATTGCGAACACCGGGGAGCTGTTTTTT. It specifies CASSERIANTGELFF.

This clonotype appeared many times. This chain links TRBV20-1 with TRBJ1-2; D is unclear. With 5 bases removed from V and 3 bases from J, the gap between germline ends came to 7 bases. The CDR3 has 11 amino acids. The germline V gene has CDR1 DFQATT and CDR2 SNEGSKA (reference sequence). This CDR3 reads CSAGGDYGYTF. DNA for the CDR3: TGCAGTGCTGGCGGGGACTATGGCTACACCTTC.

Regarding this clonotype: One junction end disagrees with the germline gene, perhaps due to a read error. The chain links TRBV20-1 to TRBJ1-1; D is ambiguous. The CDR3 extends over 13 amino acids. Germline loops: CDR1 DFQATT, CDR2 SNEGSKA (reference sequence). This CDR3 reads CNASTVMNTEAFF. DNA of the CDR3: TGCAATGCTAGTACAGTTATGAACACTGAAGCTTTCTTT.

This clonotype was observed many times. This chain links TRBV5-1 with TRBJ1-2; 7 bases fit TRBD1. From germline, CDR1 is SGHRS and CDR2 YFSETQ. Unmatched junction bases numbered 4, after V lost 0 bases and J lost 5 bases. The CDR3 has 14 amino acids. CDR3 in amino acids: CASSLVAGGYGYTF. CDR3 in DNA: TGCGCCAGCAGCTTGGTGGCAGGGGGATATGGCTACACCTTC.

Ten or more counts support this clonotype. The chain is built from TRBV5-1 and TRBJ2-7; no reliable D call. Germline V gives CDR1 SGHRS, CDR2 YFSETQ. This CDR3 comprises 15 residues. Trimming stripped 4 bases from V and 4 bases from J, with 18 bases between. CDR3 bases: TGCGCCAGCAGCGCCCTGCGCGTCGGATCGTACGAGCAGTACTTC. As protein: CASSALRVGSYEQYF. Together with reference TRBV5-1 and TRBJ2-7, the CDR3 gives the full variable domain: KAGVTQTPRYLIKTRGQQVTLSCSPISGHRSVSWYQQTPGQGLQFLFEYFSETQRNKGNFPGRFSGRQFSNSRSEMNVSTLELGDSALYLCASSALRVGSYEQYFGPGTRLTVT.

V is TRBV5-6 and J is TRBJ2-7; D may be TRBD2 (6 bases). The germline gives CDR1 SGHDT, CDR2 YYEEEE. The CDR3 spans 14 residues. V was trimmed by 0 bases and J by 2 bases, leaving 9 bases between them. The CDR3: CASSLDAGPYEQYF. The CDR3 coding sequence is TGTGCCAGCAGCTTGGACGCGGGGCCCTACGAGCAGTACTTC.

In its sample, this clonotype was seen many times. This chain connects TRBV11-2 to TRBJ1-3, with a possible D match to TRBD1 (5 bases). V was trimmed by 4 bases and J by 2 bases, leaving 12 bases between them. This CDR3 region has 15 residues. Germline V gene lookup returns CDR1 SGHAT and CDR2 FQNNGV. CDR3 nucleotides: TGTGCCAGCAGCTGGGCCCTGGGGGCTGGAAACACCATATATTTT. Amino acid sequence: CASSWALGAGNTIYF.

In DNA, the CDR3 is TGTGCCGCCAGCAGTAGAGGACCCAACACCGGGGAGCTGTTTTTT. This sequence encodes CAASSRGPNTGELFF. The genes are TRBV28 and TRBJ2-2; D gene ambiguous. Germline CDR1 reads MDHEN; CDR2 reads SYDVKM. Trimming stripped 11 bases from V and 2 bases from J, with 18 bases between. This CDR3 has 15 amino acids.

Worth noting for this clonotype: A much bigger clone sits one base away, suggesting this may be a read error. The rearrangement joins TRBV7-2 to TRBJ2-7; D gene unclear. Looked up from germline, CDR1 is SGHTA and CDR2 is FQGNSA. The V and J ends lost 3 bases and 2 bases respectively, with 8 bases between them. The length of the CDR3 is 13 residues. The chain's CDR3 is CASSLGITYEQYF. CDR3 bases: TGTGCCAGCAGCTTGGGTATAACCTACGAGCAGTACTTC. The full variable domain, with the rest looked up from reference TRBV7-2 and TRBJ2-7, is GAGVSQSPSNKVTEKGKDVELRCDPISGHTALYWYRQSLGQGLEFLIYFQGNSAPDKSGLPSDRFSAERTGGSVSTLTIQRTQQEDSAVYLCASSLGITYEQYFGPGTRLTVT.

This clonotype was counted a few times. The CDR3 sequence is CASSPQGNNSPLHF. Here the CDR3 DNA reads TGTGCCAGCAGTCCCCAGGGGAACAATTCACCCCTCCACTTT. The chain is built from TRBV7-2 and TRBJ1-6; a weak D match, TRBD1 (6 bases). V lost 6 bases to trimming and J lost 7 bases, with 13 bases between them. In germline, CDR1 is SGHTA, CDR2 FQGNSA. The CDR3 spans 14 residues.

This clonotype occurred many times. This chain links TRBV2 with TRBJ1-3; unclear D gene. From germline, CDR1 is SNHLY and CDR2 FYNNEI. V lost 7 bases to trimming and J lost 7 bases, with 11 bases between them. The CDR3 totals 12 residues. The DNA for the CDR3 is TGTGCCAGCACCGGATCTGCGAACACCATATATTTT. Amino acid sequence: CASTGSANTIYF.

The V and J genes are TRBV6-2 or TRBV6-3 and TRBJ2-7; D is perhaps TRBD2 (5 bases). The CDR3 sequence is 14 residues long. Germline V lookup: CDR1 MNHEY, CDR2 SVGEGT. The germline V and J ends were trimmed by 11 bases and 3 bases, with 20 bases remaining between them. The CDR3 loop is CAGRAQVRLYEQYF. CDR3 in DNA: TGTGCCGGGCGGGCGCAGGTTCGCCTCTACGAGCAGTACTTC.

This clonotype was seen many times. The genes are TRBV27 and TRBJ2-7, with 8 nucleotides matching TRBD1. The trim removed 5 bases at V and 2 bases at J, leaving 5 bases unmatched. This CDR3 is 14 amino acids long. CDR1 is MNHEY and CDR2 is SMNVEV in the germline V gene (reference sequence). The chain's CDR3 is CASSPRTGTYEQYF. The CDR3 coding sequence is TGTGCCAGCAGTCCAAGGACAGGGACCTACGAGCAGTACTTC.

This clonotype was found a few times. This chain joins TRBV29-1 and TRBJ2-7, with TRBD2 as a possible D gene (6 bases). Germline values: CDR1 SQVTM, CDR2 ANQGSEA. The CDR3 consists of 14 residues. The germline V and J ends were trimmed by 7 bases and 0 bases, with 16 bases remaining between them. CDR3 loop: CSATSGTVSYEQYF. DNA of the CDR3: TGCAGCGCCACTTCGGGGACTGTCTCCTACGAGCAGTACTTC.

This rearrangement joins TRBV29-1 to TRBJ1-2, with 7 bases that match TRBD1. V dropped 5 bases and J dropped 3; count of bases not matched to a gene: 9. Germline V CDR1 and CDR2: SQVTM, ANQGSEA. CDR3 length: 14 residues. The CDR3 loop reads CSVLFSGQDYGYTF. CDR3 sequence (DNA): TGCAGCGTTCTTTTTTCCGGACAGGACTATGGCTACACCTTC.

This CDR3 reads CASSYGERGYNEQFF. The CDR3 DNA reads TGTGCCAGCAGTTACGGCGAGCGGGGATACAATGAGCAGTTCTTC. J is TRBJ2-1 and V is TRBV6-5, with TRBD2 matching 7 bases. Germline V gene lookup returns CDR1 MNHEY and CDR2 SVGAGI. Germline trimming cut 2 bases from V and 4 bases from J; bases unmatched to any gene: 5. This CDR3 spans 15 amino acids.

This clonotype has a handful of counts. The rearrangement joins TRBV5-1 to TRBJ2-2, with D unclear. This CDR3 spans 15 amino acids. CDR1 is SGHRS and CDR2 is YFSETQ in the germline V gene. Trimming shortened V by 0 bases and J by 4 bases, and 10 bases separated the two germline ends. Here the CDR3 reads CASSLVAETTGELFF. The CDR3 bases are TGCGCCAGCAGCTTGGTGGCGGAGACCACCGGGGAGCTGTTTTTT.

This clonotype was observed many times. The junction does not match germline at one end; this may be a read error. The chain uses TRBV7-7 and TRBJ2-5; no clear D. The CDR3 consists of 14 residues. Germline loops: CDR1 SSHAT, CDR2 FNYEAQ (reference sequence). The CDR3 DNA reads as TGTGCTAGCAGCCCGATCGGTGTGCAAGAGACCCAGTACTTC. Its translation is CASSPIGVQETQYF.

DNA for the CDR3: TGTGCCAGCAGTGAAGGGGGGAGAGGGTCCGAGCAGTACTTC. It encodes CASSEGGRGSEQYF. The chain uses TRBV6-1 and TRBJ2-7; the D call may be TRBD1 or TRBD2 (5 bases each). V was trimmed by 1 base and J by 6 bases, leaving 13 bases between them. Germline V lookup: CDR1 MNHNS, CDR2 SASEGT. The CDR3 totals 14 residues.

This clonotype was found a few times. This chain uses TRBV5-1 with TRBJ2-7; 7 positions agree with TRBD1. V shed 1 base, J shed 4 bases, and the junction held 11 bases outside the gene matches. This CDR3 is 16 amino acids long. Germline V gives CDR1 SGHRS, CDR2 YFSETQ. CDR3 loop: CASSLLPGTAAYEQYF. The CDR3 DNA follows: TGCGCCAGCAGCTTGCTCCCCGGGACAGCGGCGTACGAGCAGTACTTC.

This clonotype was recorded at least ten times. The J gene is TRBJ2-2, the V gene TRBV7-2; 12 bases are shared with TRBD2. CDR1 and CDR2 from the germline V gene are SGHTA and FQGNSA. V lost 5 bases to trimming and J lost 2 bases; unmatched junction nucleotides: 3. CDR3 size: 16 residues. The CDR3 DNA reads TGTGCCAGCAGCAGACTAGCGGGAGACAACACCGGGGAGCTGTTTTTT. Encoded protein: CASSRLAGDNTGELFF.

This clonotype showed up many times. This sequence joins TRBV30 and TRBJ2-7, with TRBD1 as a possible D gene (6 bases). Germline CDR1 reads GTSNPN; CDR2 reads SVGIG (reference sequence). Trimming took off 4 bases at V and 6 bases at J, with 19 bases between the two ends. CDR3 length: 14 amino acids. This chain's CDR3 is CAWNSDRFSGEQYF. In DNA form, the CDR3 reads TGTGCCTGGAACTCTGACAGGTTCTCCGGCGAGCAGTACTTC. Variable domain in full (rest from reference TRBV30 and TRBJ2-7): SQTIHQWPATLVQPVGSPLSLECTVEGTSNPNLYWYRQAAGRGLQLLFYSVGIGQISSEVPQNLSASRPQDRQFILSSKKLLLSDSGFYLCAWNSDRFSGEQYFGPGTRLTVT.